One sample yielded the 26 T cell receptor beta chains listed below, sequenced in a study of T cells after yellow fever vaccination (dated by TCRdb to between 2017 and 2020). In light of the paper, this sample's treatment or condition label describes: live attenuated yellow fever vaccine strain. The receptor library was made with 5' RACE. The run used an Illumina NovaSeq 6000. TCRdb trimmed the raw reads at Q25, called clones with MiXCR and kept productive beta chains. CDR3 protein duplicates are merged, each entry listing the most common genes and DNA. This sample comprises 400,000 to 450,000 distinct CDR3 sequences, approximately 18% of them detected only once. Roughly a sixth of the sample goes to the ten largest clones. The sequences come from PBMCs, collected before the yellow fever booster vaccination. All receptors derive from a man aged 18-30 years who received the YFV17D yellow fever vaccine.

This clonotype was found a few times. The V gene is TRBV20-1, the J gene TRBJ2-4, with D tentatively TRBD1 or TRBD2 (5 bases each). The V end lost 7 bases, the J end lost 6 bases, and 10 bases lay between the germline ends. The CDR3 is 11 residues long. Germline V gives CDR1 DFQATT, CDR2 SNEGSKA (reference sequence). The CDR3 nucleotides read TGCAGTGTCGGGACCAGAAACATTCAGTACTTC. Amino acids: CSVGTRNIQYF.

The rearrangement links TRBV15 to TRBJ1-5; D remains ambiguous. CDR3 length: 12 amino acids. V lost 0 bases and J lost 5, with 2 bases in between. Germline-derived CDR1 and CDR2 are LNHNV and YYDKDF (reference sequence). In DNA form, the CDR3 reads TGTGCCACCAGCAGAGAACATCAGCCCCAGCATTTT. Translation gives CATSREHQPQHF.

The chain links TRBV7-3 to TRBJ2-3, with D perhaps being TRBD1 or TRBD2 (6 bases each). V was shortened by 1 base and J by 2 bases, with 16 bases between the two germline ends. Germline values: CDR1 SGHTA, CDR2 FQGTGA. This CDR3 is built from 17 residues. The CDR3 loop is CASSLRPGAVHTDTQYF. CDR3 nucleotides: TGTGCCAGCAGCTTAAGACCGGGGGCGGTTCACACAGATACGCAGTATTTT.

The gene calls are TRBV5-5 and TRBJ1-5; the D gene is possibly TRBD1 (5 bases). Germline V gene lookup returns CDR1 SGHKS and CDR2 YYEKEE (reference sequence). The CDR3 is 13 residues long. Trimming cost V 4 bases and J 5 bases, with 10 bases left between them. As DNA, the CDR3 is TGTGCCAGCAGCCCCACGGGGGATCAGCCCCAGCATTTT. This sequence encodes CASSPTGDQPQHF.

The V call is TRBV5-1, the J call TRBJ2-3; D may be TRBD2 (5 bases). This CDR3 contains 14 residues. Per the germline V gene, CDR1 is SGHRS and CDR2 is YFSETQ. Trimming shortened V by 4 bases and J by 5 bases, and 14 bases separated the two germline ends. The CDR3 loop is CASSEGSPGDTQYF. The CDR3 coding sequence is TGCGCCAGCAGCGAGGGATCACCTGGAGATACGCAGTATTTT.

V is TRBV10-3 and J is TRBJ2-3; the match to TRBD1 covers 9 bases. V lost 7 bases to trimming and J lost 3 bases; unmatched junction nucleotides: 5. This CDR3 has 14 amino acids. Germline V lookup: CDR1 ENHRY, CDR2 SYGVKD. The CDR3 sequence: CAINTGTGTDTQYF. Here the CDR3 DNA reads TGTGCCATCAATACCGGGACAGGGACAGATACGCAGTATTTT.

The chain joins TRBV19 to TRBJ1-1, with a tentative D call TRBD1 (6 bases). Germline V gene sequence: CDR1 LNHDA, CDR2 SQIVND (reference sequence). V lost 7 bases and J 5 bases, leaving 20 bases between the germline ends. The CDR3 contains 15 residues. Here the CDR3 DNA reads TGTGCCAGTACCGATCATGCGGGGGCGTGGACTGAAGCTTTCTTT. Translated, it gives CASTDHAGAWTEAFF. The full variable domain, in which reference TRBV19 and TRBJ1-1 provide the parts outside the CDR3, is DGGITQSPKYLFRKEGQNVTLSCEQNLNHDAMYWYRQDPGQGLRLIYYSQIVNDFQKGDIAEGYSVSREKKESFPLTVTSAQKNPTAFYLCASTDHAGAWTEAFFGQGTRLTVV.

The chain carries TRBV5-5 and TRBJ1-6; maybe TRBD1 (5 bases). V lost 0 bases to trimming and J lost 1 base, with 11 bases between them. Germline loops: CDR1 SGHKS, CDR2 YYEKEE (reference sequence). This CDR3 comprises 17 residues. CDR3 sequence: CASSLAGGGSYNSPLHF. Here the CDR3 DNA reads TGTGCCAGCAGCTTGGCCGGGGGAGGGTCCTATAATTCACCCCTCCACTTT. Full variable domain (remainder filled in from reference TRBV5-5 and TRBJ1-6): DAGVTQSPTHLIKTRGQQVTLRCSPISGHKSVSWYQQVLGQGPQFIFQYYEKEERGRGNFPDRFSARQFPNYSSELNVNALLLGDSALYLCASSLAGGGSYNSPLHFGNGTRLTVT.

This chain links TRBV7-9 with TRBJ1-1; D is uncertain. Germline loops: CDR1 SEHNR, CDR2 FQNEAQ (reference sequence). V was shortened by 6 bases and J by 4 bases, with 15 bases between the two germline ends. The CDR3 loop spans 14 amino acids. CDR3 in amino acids: CASSLWGSPTEAFF. The CDR3 nucleotides are TGTGCCAGCAGTCTGTGGGGAAGCCCCACTGAAGCTTTCTTT.

There are many counts of this clonotype. The gene calls are TRBV20-1 and TRBJ2-5, with D uncertain. The V and J ends lost 5 bases and 4 bases respectively, with 5 bases between them. The CDR3 runs to 10 residues. Germline V CDR1 and CDR2: DFQATT, SNEGSKA (reference sequence). The CDR3 DNA reads TGCAGTGCTTCTGGAGAGACCCAGTACTTC. Amino acids: CSASGETQYF.

This clonotype was found many times. This chain links TRBV20-1 with TRBJ2-5, with TRBD1 matching over 8 bases. CDR3 length: 14 residues. V shed 4 bases, J shed 5 bases, and the junction held 9 bases outside the gene matches. The germline V gene has CDR1 DFQATT and CDR2 SNEGSKA (reference sequence). CDR3 protein: CSATPGGLEETQYF. The CDR3 region has the DNA TGCAGTGCTACGCCAGGGGGCCTTGAGGAGACCCAGTACTTC.

The chain uses TRBV20-1 and TRBJ2-5; possibly TRBD1 or TRBD2 for D (5 bases each). CDR1 is DFQATT and CDR2 is SNEGSKA in the germline V gene (reference sequence). This CDR3 has 13 amino acids. Trimming stripped 4 bases from V and 2 bases from J, with 11 bases between. Written as DNA, the CDR3 is TGCAGTGCTACGGGGACGGTACAAGAGACCCAGTACTTC. This sequence encodes CSATGTVQETQYF.

The CDR3 loop is CASSLYGAVDHTQYF. The CDR3 DNA follows: TGTGCCAGCTCACTATACGGAGCGGTGGATCATACGCAGTATTTT. The chain combines TRBV18 with TRBJ2-3, with a possible D match to TRBD2 (5 bases). The CDR3 is 15 amino acids. The V gene's germline CDR1 is KGHSH and CDR2 LQKENI. The V and J ends lost 4 bases and 7 bases respectively, with 18 bases between them. Together with reference TRBV18 and TRBJ2-3, the CDR3 gives the full variable domain: NAGVMQNPRHLVRRRGQEARLRCSPMKGHSHVYWYRQLPEEGLKFMVYLQKENIIDESGMPKERFSAEFPKEGPSILRIQQVVRGDSAAYFCASSLYGAVDHTQYFGPGTRLTVL.

The chain couples TRBV20-1 to TRBJ2-3; D ambiguous. Germline assignment: CDR1 DFQATT and CDR2 SNEGSKA (reference sequence). Trimming left V 5 bases short and J 2 bases short, with 8 bases between. The CDR3 length is 12 residues. CDR3 nucleotides: TGCAGTGCTTTAGAGCCCACAGATACGCAGTATTTT. The encoded protein is CSALEPTDTQYF.

The rearrangement joins TRBV29-1 to TRBJ2-7; tentatively, D is TRBD2 (5 bases). The CDR3 is made up of 13 amino acids. Trimming shortened V by 5 bases and J by 0 bases, and 11 bases separated the two germline ends. CDR1 is SQVTM, CDR2 ANQGSEA, per germline. CDR3 coding DNA: TGCAGCGTTTGTTTGGGGAGCTCCTACGAGCAGTACTTC. Translating it yields CSVCLGSSYEQYF.

This sequence joins TRBV6-5 and TRBJ2-1, with no clear D. Per germline, CDR1 MNHEY and CDR2 SVGAGI. The CDR3 sequence is 15 residues long. Trimming stripped 0 bases from V and 3 bases from J, with 9 bases between. Written as DNA, the CDR3 is TGTGCCAGCAGTTACTCGAGTAACTTCTACAATGAGCAGTTCTTC. Residues: CASSYSSNFYNEQFF.

The chain is built from TRBV5-1 and TRBJ2-5; TRBD2 agrees at 8 bases. CDR1 is SGHRS and CDR2 is YFSETQ in the germline V gene. The CDR3 has 14 residues. J was trimmed by 5 bases and V by 3 bases; bases with no gene match: 6. CDR3 coding DNA: TGCGCCAGCAGCTCCCGGGGGGGCCTCGAGACCCAGTACTTC. Protein sequence: CASSSRGGLETQYF.

The V call is TRBV11-2, the J call TRBJ2-3; possible D gene TRBD2, 7 bases. From germline, CDR1 is SGHAT and CDR2 FQNNGV. The CDR3 runs 16 residues. Trimming left V 5 bases short and J 0 bases short, with 15 bases between. In DNA form, the CDR3 reads TGTGCCAGCAGCCGAATAAGGGGGGGTAGCACAGATACGCAGTATTTT. It encodes CASSRIRGGSTDTQYF.

This chain links TRBV6-5 with TRBJ1-2; D gene ambiguous. With 2 bases removed from V and 8 bases from J, the gap between germline ends came to 15 bases. Per the germline V gene, CDR1 is MNHEY and CDR2 is SVGAGI. The CDR3 spans 14 residues. The CDR3 reads CASSYGFYEEGYTF. The CDR3, as DNA: TGTGCCAGCAGTTACGGTTTCTATGAGGAAGGCTACACCTTC.

Worth noting for this clonotype: One end of the junction fails to match germline, which may point to a read error. The chain links TRBV7-7 to TRBJ2-5; 10 bases fit TRBD2. The CDR3 totals 17 residues. CDR1 is SSHAT, CDR2 FNYEAQ, per germline (reference sequence). CDR3 DNA sequence: TGTGCTAGCAGCTTAGCGCTGGCTAGCGGGGGACGGGAGACCCAGTACTTC. It yields the protein CASSLALASGGRETQYF.

This clonotype was observed a handful of times. This chain uses TRBV15 with TRBJ1-1; the D is unclear. Germline values: CDR1 LNHNV, CDR2 YYDKDF (reference sequence). V was pared by 8 bases and J by 2 bases, with 12 bases between. The CDR3 contains 13 residues. The CDR3 is CATARQENTEAFF. The CDR3 region has the DNA TGTGCCACCGCTAGGCAGGAAAACACTGAAGCTTTCTTT. Full variable domain (outside the CDR3, taken from reference TRBV15 and TRBJ1-1): DAMVIQNPRYQVTQFGKPVTLSCSQTLNHNVMYWYQQKSSQAPKLLFHYYDKDFNNEADTPDNFQSRRPNTSFCFLDIRSPGLGDTAMYLCATARQENTEAFFGQGTRLTVV.

J is TRBJ1-2 and V is TRBV6-6; D not certain. V lost 0 bases, J lost 6 bases, and 14 bases lay in between. The CDR3 spans 15 residues. Per germline, CDR1 MNHNY and CDR2 SVGAGI (reference sequence). The CDR3 nucleotides read TGTGCCAGCAGTTACTCGCCAGAGGGTACCCATGGCTACACCTTC. It encodes CASSYSPEGTHGYTF.

This rearrangement joins TRBV9 to TRBJ1-4; TRBD1 aligns across 8 bases. V shed 3 bases, J shed 3 bases, and the junction held 4 bases outside the gene matches. There are 15 residues in the CDR3. The V gene's germline CDR1 is SGDLS and CDR2 YYNGEE. The CDR3 reads CASSGQGAPNEKLFF. CDR3 DNA: TGTGCCAGCAGCGGGCAGGGGGCCCCTAATGAAAAACTGTTTTTT.

The table lists this clonotype with a few counts. The chain combines TRBV20-1 with TRBJ1-5, with D hard to call. Germline lookup yields CDR1 DFQATT and CDR2 SNEGSKA (reference sequence). With 6 bases removed from V and 0 bases from J, the gap between germline ends came to 12 bases. The CDR3 is 14 residues long. CDR3 sequence: CSARTGLSNQPQHF. The CDR3 DNA reads TGCAGTGCCCGGACCGGCCTTAGCAATCAGCCCCAGCATTTT.

This clonotype turned up a few times. The chain employs TRBV4-1 and TRBJ1-1; D gene uncertain. This CDR3 region has 16 residues. Trimming pared 0 bases from V and 0 bases from J, leaving 11 bases between. Germline V gene sequence: CDR1 MGHRA, CDR2 YSYEKL. The CDR3 DNA reads TGCGCCAGCAGCCAAGATCCTAACTTCCTGAACACTGAAGCTTTCTTT. Its translation: CASSQDPNFLNTEAFF.

The V and J genes are TRBV5-1 and TRBJ2-2, with D possibly being TRBD1 (6 bases). Trimming shortened V by 5 bases and J by 0 bases, and 11 bases separated the two germline ends. From germline, CDR1 is SGHRS and CDR2 YFSETQ. The CDR3 loop spans 15 amino acids. CDR3 sequence (DNA): TGCGCCAGCAGAACCGGGACACCGAACACCGGGGAGCTGTTTTTT. Translated: CASRTGTPNTGELFF.